The 10 T cell receptor beta chains listed next were all sequenced from one sample in a study of post-analysis software for immune sequencing data. General study points: In patients, TRBV5-6, TRBV5-1 and TRBV20-1 belonged to five TRBV segments found more frequently than in controls.

Researchers reported that TCR beta cDNA libraries carried unique molecular identifiers. TCRdb re-analysed the PCR reads in MiXCR, keeping a single row per CDR3 protein. The sample includes 650,000 to 850,000 distinct CDR3 sequences, approximately 53% of them seen just once. No antigen has been identified for these receptors. Sequencing was carried out using blood. The receptor source for this set is a girl under 18 with multiple sclerosis.

The DNA of the CDR3 is TGTGCCAGCAGCTTGGAGGGACTACTTACGCCTAAGTACTTC. The encoded protein is CASSLEGLLTPKYF. This chain connects TRBV7-9 to TRBJ2-7, with TRBD2 matching over 7 bases. V lost 3 bases to trimming and J lost 11 bases; unmatched junction nucleotides: 13. The CDR3 consists of 14 residues. Germline V lookup: CDR1 SEHNR, CDR2 FQNEAQ (reference sequence).

This sequence joins TRBV7-9 and TRBJ2-7; 11 bases match TRBD2. V was pared by 4 bases and J by 2 bases, with 10 bases of the junction left unmatched. The CDR3 is made up of 17 amino acids. From germline, CDR1 is SEHNR and CDR2 FQNEAQ (reference sequence). The CDR3 loop reads CASSSLGGTSGPYEQYF. CDR3 bases: TGTGCCAGCAGCTCTCTAGGCGGGACTAGCGGTCCCTACGAGCAGTACTTC.

The CDR3 DNA reads as TGTGCCAGCAGCGGGGCGGACAGGGCGTTCGATGGCTACACCTTC. Translating it yields CASSGADRAFDGYTF. This rearrangement joins TRBV21-1 to TRBJ1-2; the table's D call, TRBD1, was not checked against the DNA. TRBV21-1 is noted as a pseudogene. The CDR3 runs 15 residues.

V and J are TRBV6-5 and TRBJ1-6; the D is unclear. From germline, CDR1 is MNHEY and CDR2 SVGAGI. V was shortened by 1 base and J by 5 bases, with 12 bases between the two germline ends. The CDR3 runs to 16 residues. Here the CDR3 DNA reads TGTGCCAGCAGTTACTTTCTTGGGCAGAATAATTCACCCCTCCACTTT. Its translation is CASSYFLGQNNSPLHF.

The chain uses TRBV2 and TRBJ1-5, with a weak D call TRBD1 (6 bases). The CDR3 consists of 15 residues. Trimming shortened V by 6 bases and J by 3 bases, and 15 bases separated the two germline ends. Germline V CDR1 and CDR2: SNHLY, FYNNEI. DNA for the CDR3: TGTGCCAGCAGGAACGGACAGAGCCCCAATCAGCCCCAGCATTTT. The encoded protein is CASRNGQSPNQPQHF. The full variable domain, with the rest looked up from reference TRBV2 and TRBJ1-5, is EPEVTQTPSHQVTQMGQEVILRCVPISNHLYFYWYRQILGQKVEFLVSFYNNEISEKSEIFDDQFSVERPDGSNFTLKIRSTKLEDSAMYFCASRNGQSPNQPQHFGDGTRLSIL.

The chain is built from TRBV7-9 and TRBJ1-2; TRBD1 matches 7 bases. The CDR3 loop spans 13 amino acids. Germline values: CDR1 SEHNR, CDR2 FQNEAQ (reference sequence). The V segment lost 3 bases and the J segment 4 bases; nucleotides outside the gene matches: 2. This CDR3 reads CASSFRDSYGYTF. Written as DNA, the CDR3 is TGTGCCAGCAGCTTCAGGGACAGCTATGGCTACACCTTC. The full variable domain, rest sourced from reference TRBV7-9 and TRBJ1-2, is DTGVSQNPRHKITKRGQNVTFRCDPISEHNRLYWYRQTLGQGPEFLTYFQNEAQLEKSRLLSDRFSAERPKGSFSTLEIQRTEQGDSAMYLCASSFRDSYGYTFGSGTRLTVV.

This clonotype was seen a single time. The chain links TRBV7-3 to TRBJ2-3; no firm D call. The CDR3 has 14 residues. Germline V gene sequence: CDR1 SGHTA, CDR2 FQGTGA. Between the trimmed V and J ends, which lost 2 bases and 1 base, there was a span of 7 bases. CDR3 sequence: CASSLDVGTDTQYF. The DNA for the CDR3 is TGTGCCAGCAGCTTAGACGTGGGCACAGATACGCAGTATTTT.

The chain is built from TRBV12-3 or TRBV12-4 and TRBJ1-1; D unclear. The CDR3 length is 14 residues. V was trimmed by 8 bases and J by 4 bases, leaving 17 bases between them. This CDR3 reads CASLRAPGSTEAFF. In DNA, the CDR3 is TGTGCCAGCTTACGGGCGCCGGGGAGCACTGAAGCTTTCTTT.

This clonotype was picked up a small number of times. The chain is built from TRBV5-4 and TRBJ2-7; TRBD2 aligns across 15 bases. The CDR3 spans 21 residues. The germline V gene encodes CDR1 SGHNT and CDR2 YYREEE (reference sequence). Trimming removed 0 bases from V and 3 bases from J; junction bases left unmatched: 16. CDR3 in amino acids: CASSLVTGTSGRKPLFYEQYF. The CDR3 coding sequence is TGTGCCAGCAGCTTGGTAACCGGGACTAGCGGGAGGAAACCTCTTTTCTACGAGCAGTACTTC.

The rearrangement joins TRBV12-3 or TRBV12-4 to TRBJ2-3; 7 nucleotides line up with TRBD2. V shed 0 bases and J 5 bases; nucleotides not matched to a gene: 11. The CDR3 runs 17 residues. In nucleotides, the CDR3 is TGTGCCAGCAGTTTAGCAGCACGAGGGAGGGTGGAAGATACGCAGTATTTT. Protein sequence: CASSLAARGRVEDTQYF.